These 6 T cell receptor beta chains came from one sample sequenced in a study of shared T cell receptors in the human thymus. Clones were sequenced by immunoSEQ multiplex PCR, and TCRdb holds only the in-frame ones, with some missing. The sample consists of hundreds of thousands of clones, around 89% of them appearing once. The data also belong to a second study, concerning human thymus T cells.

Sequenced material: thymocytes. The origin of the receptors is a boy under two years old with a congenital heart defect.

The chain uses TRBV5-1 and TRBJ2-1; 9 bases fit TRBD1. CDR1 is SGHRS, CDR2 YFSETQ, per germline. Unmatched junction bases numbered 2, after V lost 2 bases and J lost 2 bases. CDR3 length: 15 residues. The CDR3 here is CASSFRDRAYNEQFF. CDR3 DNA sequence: TGCGCCAGCAGCTTCCGGGACAGGGCCTACAATGAGCAGTTCTTC.

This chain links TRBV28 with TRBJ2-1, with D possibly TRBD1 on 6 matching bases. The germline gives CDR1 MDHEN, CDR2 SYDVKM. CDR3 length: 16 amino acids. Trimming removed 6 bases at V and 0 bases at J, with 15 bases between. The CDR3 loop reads CASSFQDRSSYNEQFF. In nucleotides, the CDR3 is TGTGCCAGCAGCTTCCAAGACAGGAGCTCCTACAATGAGCAGTTCTTC. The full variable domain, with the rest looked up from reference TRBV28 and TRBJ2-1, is DVKVTQSSRYLVKRTGEKVFLECVQDMDHENMFWYRQDPGLGLRLIYFSYDVKMKEKGDIPEGYSVSREKKERFSLILESASTNQTSMYLCASSFQDRSSYNEQFFGPGTRLTVL.

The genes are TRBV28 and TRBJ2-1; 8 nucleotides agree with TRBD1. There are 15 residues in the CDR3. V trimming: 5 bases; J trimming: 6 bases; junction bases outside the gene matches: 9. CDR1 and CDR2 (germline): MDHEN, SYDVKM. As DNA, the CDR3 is TGTGCCAGCAGTCCTCCCCGACAGGGGCCCAATGAGCAGTTCTTC. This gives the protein CASSPPRQGPNEQFF.

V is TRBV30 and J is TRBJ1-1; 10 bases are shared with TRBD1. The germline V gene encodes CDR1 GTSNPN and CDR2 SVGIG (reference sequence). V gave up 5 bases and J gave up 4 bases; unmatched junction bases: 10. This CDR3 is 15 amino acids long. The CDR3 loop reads CAWAGTGVVSTEAFF. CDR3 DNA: TGTGCCTGGGCCGGGACAGGGGTTGTTTCCACTGAAGCTTTCTTT.

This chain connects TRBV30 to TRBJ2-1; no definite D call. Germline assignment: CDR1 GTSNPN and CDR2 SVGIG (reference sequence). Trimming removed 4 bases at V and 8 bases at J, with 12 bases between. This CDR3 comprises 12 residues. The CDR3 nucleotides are TGTGCCTGGATACGACATATCGATGAGCAGTTCTTC. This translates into CAWIRHIDEQFF.

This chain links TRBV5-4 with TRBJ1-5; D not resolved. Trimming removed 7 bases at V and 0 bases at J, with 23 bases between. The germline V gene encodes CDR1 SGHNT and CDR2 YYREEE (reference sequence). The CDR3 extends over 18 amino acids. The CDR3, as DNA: TGTGCCAGCCCCTCCCCGGACGGACTACTTTATAGCAATCAGCCCCAGCATTTT. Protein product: CASPSPDGLLYSNQPQHF.